The 32 T cell receptor beta chains below all came from one sample that was sequenced in a study of human T cells and chemical hapten exposure. Time point specified: patch test 2, 6 weeks after DPC sensitization. The sample's treatment: therapeutic diphenylcyclopropenone sensitization with weekly scalp DPC. TCRdb processed the RACE reads anew with MiXCR; each CDR3 protein has one entry. The data hold approximately 97,000 distinct CDR3 sequences, with about an eighth observed a single time. This material consisted of whole blood, taken in connection with sensitization to the hapten diphenylcyclopropenone (DPC). These receptors came from a woman in her thirties or forties with alopecia areata. Some clones in this sample may be carry-over from other donors' samples.

CDR3 loop: CASNLRRSGGYEQYF. CDR3 bases: TGCGCCAGCAACCTTAGGAGGTCTGGGGGCTACGAGCAGTACTTC. The chain joins TRBV4-1 to TRBJ2-7, with D perhaps TRBD1 or TRBD2 (5 bases each). Per the germline V gene, CDR1 is MGHRA and CDR2 is YSYEKL. The V and J ends lost 7 bases and 3 bases respectively, with 19 bases between them. CDR3 length: 15 residues.

This clonotype has ten or more counts. CDR3 coding DNA: TGTGCCAGCTCACCGAAACAGGTGACTCTTAATGAAAAACTGTTTTTT. It translates to CASSPKQVTLNEKLFF. V usage is TRBV18 and J usage is TRBJ1-4; possible D gene TRBD1, 5 bases. The CDR3 spans 16 residues. Trimming shortened V by 3 bases and J by 4 bases, and 15 bases separated the two germline ends. CDR1 is KGHSH and CDR2 is LQKENI in the germline V gene.

In this sample, this clonotype turned up many times. This chain links TRBV12-3 or TRBV12-4 with TRBJ2-4, with 15 positions matching TRBD2. The ends lost 5 bases at V and 0 bases at J; junction bases unmatched: 8. The CDR3 is made up of 19 amino acids. As DNA, the CDR3 is TGTGCCAGCAGTCGAACGGGACTAGCGGGGGGCCCAGCCAAAAACATTCAGTACTTC. This encodes CASSRTGLAGGPAKNIQYF.

This chain uses TRBV6-4 with TRBJ2-2, with D possibly being TRBD1 (5 bases). The CDR3 runs 12 residues. The V gene's germline CDR1 is MRHNA and CDR2 SNTAGT. V shed 6 bases and J shed 6 bases, with 8 bases lying between them. The CDR3 is CASRGPAGELFF. CDR3 sequence (DNA): TGTGCCAGCAGGGGGCCGGCCGGGGAGCTGTTTTTT.

The table lists this clonotype with many counts. The V gene is TRBV5-1, the J gene TRBJ2-1; D might be TRBD2 (6 bases). The V gene lost 3 bases and the J gene lost 3 bases, with 16 bases spanning the gap. Germline CDR1 reads SGHRS; CDR2 reads YFSETQ. This CDR3 is 16 amino acids long. DNA for the CDR3: TGCGCCAGCAGCTCCGCAGCGGGCACCGGCTACAATGAGCAGTTCTTC. Translated: CASSSAAGTGYNEQFF.

The table lists this clonotype with many counts. The CDR3 region has the DNA TGTGCCATCCCAGCGCCCAGCGTGTCTGGGGCCAACGTCCTGACTTTC. Its protein product is CAIPAPSVSGANVLTF. The chain has TRBV10-3 and TRBJ2-6, with D unresolved. V was shortened by 8 bases and J by 1 base, with 15 bases between the two germline ends. Germline CDR1 reads ENHRY; CDR2 reads SYGVKD. The CDR3 is 16 residues long.

The gene calls are TRBV10-1 and TRBJ1-6; TRBD1 is a possible D gene (5 bases). The CDR3 runs 16 residues. Germline CDR1 and CDR2: WNHNN and SYGVQD (reference sequence). V was clipped by 0 bases and J by 10 bases, with 16 bases between them. CDR3 coding DNA: TGCGCCAGCAGTGAGTCGGGGCGGTCCGGAAACTCACCCCTCCACTTT. It codes for CASSESGRSGNSPLHF.

This chain connects TRBV6-5 to TRBJ2-1; the match to TRBD1 covers 7 bases. The CDR3 covers 15 residues. V shed 6 bases and J 6 bases; nucleotides not matched to a gene: 11. The germline V gene encodes CDR1 MNHEY and CDR2 SVGAGI. In DNA, the CDR3 is TGTGCCAGCAGAAAACTTAACAGGGGTGGCAATGAGCAGTTCTTC. Encoded protein: CASRKLNRGGNEQFF.

This clonotype was seen more than once but under ten times. V gene TRBV14 combines with J gene TRBJ2-2; unclear D gene. Germline loops: CDR1 SGHDN, CDR2 FVKESK. There are 15 residues in the CDR3. Trimming took off 1 base at V and 3 bases at J, with 9 bases between the two ends. CDR3 in DNA: TGTGCCAGCAGCCAAGGAGCGACATACACCGGGGAGCTGTTTTTT. This gives the protein CASSQGATYTGELFF.

This clonotype was recorded at least ten times. This chain connects TRBV7-2 to TRBJ1-5, with D tentatively TRBD1 (5 bases). Germline values: CDR1 SGHTA, CDR2 FQGNSA. V shed 1 base and J shed 7 bases, with 8 bases lying between them. This CDR3 is 13 amino acids long. The CDR3 DNA follows: TGTGCCAGCAGCTTAGGGGCAGGGCAGCCCCAGCATTTT. Encoded protein: CASSLGAGQPQHF.

This clonotype was seen only a few times. The V call is TRBV7-8, the J call TRBJ2-7, with TRBD2 as a possible D gene (5 bases). The CDR3 runs 13 residues. Trimming stripped 5 bases from V and 7 bases from J, with 15 bases between. Germline loops: CDR1 SGHVS, CDR2 FQNEAQ. The chain's CDR3 is CASSRDEGGEQYF. The CDR3 coding sequence is TGTGCCAGCAGCCGAGACGAGGGCGGAGAGCAGTACTTC.

This clonotype was recorded many times. V and J are TRBV20-1 and TRBJ1-3; tentative D call: TRBD1 (5 bases). V was shortened by 4 bases and J by 8 bases, with 18 bases between the two germline ends. Germline CDR1 reads DFQATT; CDR2 reads SNEGSKA (reference sequence). The CDR3 has 14 residues. The CDR3 DNA reads as TGCAGTGCTAACGTCCGGGCCGGGGGAGACACCATATATTTT. Amino acid sequence: CSANVRAGGDTIYF.

J is TRBJ2-1 and V is TRBV27; D tentatively reads TRBD1 or TRBD2 (5 bases each). The V end was cut by 4 bases, the J end by 7 bases, with 5 bases between. This CDR3 is 11 amino acids long. Germline V gene lookup returns CDR1 MNHEY and CDR2 SMNVEV (reference sequence). DNA for the CDR3: TGTGCCAGCAGTTGGGGGAATGAGCAGTTCTTC. This encodes CASSWGNEQFF.

The V and J genes are TRBV9 and TRBJ2-3, with D unclear. CDR1 is SGDLS and CDR2 is YYNGEE in the germline V gene. The germline V and J ends were trimmed by 2 bases and 5 bases, with 12 bases remaining between them. The CDR3 is 14 residues long. The CDR3 spells CASSVGNTQDTQYF. The CDR3 DNA is TGTGCCAGCAGCGTTGGGAACACGCAAGATACGCAGTATTTT.

The J gene is TRBJ1-5, the V gene TRBV12-3 or TRBV12-4; D gene ambiguous. V was clipped by 6 bases and J by 2 bases, with 11 bases between them. The CDR3 runs to 14 residues. The CDR3 DNA reads as TGTGCCAGCAGCGGACGTGATGGCAATCAGCCCCAGCATTTT. Amino acid sequence: CASSGRDGNQPQHF.

The chain recombines TRBV19 with TRBJ2-7, with a possible D match to TRBD1 (6 bases). This CDR3 contains 13 residues. Germline assignment: CDR1 LNHDA and CDR2 SQIVND (reference sequence). Trimming left V 4 bases short and J 4 bases short, with 11 bases between. As DNA, the CDR3 is TGTGCCAGTAGTACCCACAGGGAGTACGAGCAGTACTTC. This codes for CASSTHREYEQYF.

This clonotype was seen ten or more times. The rearrangement uses TRBV18 and TRBJ2-1, with D perhaps being TRBD1 or TRBD2 (5 bases each). There are 15 residues in the CDR3. Trimming cost V 4 bases and J 4 bases, with 14 bases left between them. The germline V gene encodes CDR1 KGHSH and CDR2 LQKENI. In DNA, the CDR3 is TGTGCCAGCTCACAGACAGAGGGAAGATACAATGAGCAGTTCTTC. This codes for CASSQTEGRYNEQFF.

This clonotype was seen a handful of times. This chain joins TRBV6-5 and TRBJ2-7, with 11 nucleotides matching TRBD1. V gave up 6 bases and J gave up 4 bases; unmatched junction bases: 5. The CDR3 totals 14 residues. Germline V CDR1 and CDR2: MNHEY, SVGAGI. The CDR3 region has the DNA TGTGCCAGCAGGCACCGGGACAGGGGGTACGAGCAGTACTTC. This gives the protein CASRHRDRGYEQYF.

J is TRBJ1-3 and V is TRBV30; possible D gene TRBD1, 6 bases. Trimming shortened V by 3 bases and J by 0 bases, and 15 bases separated the two germline ends. This CDR3 comprises 16 residues. The germline V gene encodes CDR1 GTSNPN and CDR2 SVGIG (reference sequence). The CDR3 here is CAWSWFTGSSGNTIYF. The CDR3 DNA sequence: TGTGCCTGGAGCTGGTTTACAGGGAGCTCTGGAAACACCATATATTTT.

This clonotype was detected many times. The chain joins TRBV18 to TRBJ2-7; D ambiguous. There are 14 residues in the CDR3. Germline CDR1 is KGHSH and CDR2 is LQKENI. The V end was cut by 5 bases, the J end by 0 bases, with 11 bases between. The CDR3 protein is CASSGVPSSYEQYF. Written as DNA, the CDR3 is TGTGCCAGCTCAGGGGTCCCCAGCTCCTACGAGCAGTACTTC. Using reference TRBV18 and TRBJ2-7 for the parts outside the CDR3, the full variable domain is NAGVMQNPRHLVRRRGQEARLRCSPMKGHSHVYWYRQLPEEGLKFMVYLQKENIIDESGMPKERFSAEFPKEGPSILRIQQVVRGDSAAYFCASSGVPSSYEQYFGPGTRLTVT.

The V gene is TRBV5-5, the J gene TRBJ2-1; D gene unclear. V dropped 2 bases and J dropped 0 bases, with 6 bases sitting between them. Per the germline V gene, CDR1 is SGHKS and CDR2 is YYEKEE (reference sequence). The CDR3 has 14 amino acids. The chain's CDR3 is CASSLRSSYNEQFF. The CDR3 coding sequence is TGTGCCAGCAGCTTACGATCCTCCTACAATGAGCAGTTCTTC.

This clonotype appeared many times. This chain joins TRBV28 and TRBJ2-7; a possible D gene is TRBD1 (6 bases). The germline V and J ends were trimmed by 1 base and 0 bases, with 7 bases remaining between them. CDR1 MDHEN and CDR2 SYDVKM come from the germline V gene. The CDR3 contains 14 residues. The CDR3: CASSLLQGSYEQYF. In DNA form, the CDR3 reads TGTGCCAGCAGTTTATTACAGGGCTCCTACGAGCAGTACTTC.

This clonotype was counted between two and nine times. The chain recombines TRBV28 with TRBJ2-2; 9 bases fit TRBD2. V shed 6 bases and J 4 bases; nucleotides not matched to a gene: 9. Germline lookup yields CDR1 MDHEN and CDR2 SYDVKM. The CDR3 length is 16 residues. The CDR3 sequence: CASSTSGLSGTGELFF. CDR3 coding DNA: TGTGCCAGCAGCACTAGCGGGCTATCGGGCACCGGGGAGCTGTTTTTT.

The CDR3 region is CASSEIRLAGEETQYF. The CDR3 coding sequence is TGTGCCAGCAGTGAAATCCGGCTAGCGGGGGAGGAGACCCAGTACTTC. The gene calls are TRBV2 and TRBJ2-5, with TRBD2 identical over 10 bases. This CDR3 is built from 16 residues. Germline CDR1 and CDR2: SNHLY and FYNNEI. Trimming took 2 bases from V and 5 from J; bases not matched to a gene: 8. The entire variable domain, with the rest obtained from reference TRBV2 and TRBJ2-5, is as follows: EPEVTQTPSHQVTQMGQEVILRCVPISNHLYFYWYRQILGQKVEFLVSFYNNEISEKSEIFDDQFSVERPDGSNFTLKIRSTKLEDSAMYFCASSEIRLAGEETQYFGPGTRLLVL.

The V gene is TRBV6-1, the J gene TRBJ1-2; 8 bases align to TRBD1. The germline CDR1 and CDR2 sequences are MNHNS and SASEGT. The CDR3 sequence is 14 residues long. Trimming cost V 7 bases and J 7 bases; bases outside gene matches: 11. The CDR3 DNA follows: TGTGCCAGCACCCAAAGGGACAGGTCGGGTGGCTACACCTTC. This sequence encodes CASTQRDRSGGYTF.

There are many counts of this clonotype. The genes are TRBV28 and TRBJ1-2, with 11 bases aligning to TRBD1. Germline lookup yields CDR1 MDHEN and CDR2 SYDVKM. V gave up 2 bases and J gave up 5 bases; unmatched junction bases: 4. This CDR3 has 15 residues. The CDR3 reads CASSLGGTGGYGYTF. CDR3 sequence (DNA): TGTGCCAGCAGTTTAGGAGGGACAGGGGGGTATGGCTACACCTTC.

This clonotype was found many times. V is TRBV7-9 and J is TRBJ2-5; 7 positions match TRBD1. The junction had 13 bases not matched to a gene; V was cut back by 5 bases and J by 7 bases. The V gene's germline CDR1 is SEHNR and CDR2 FQNEAQ (reference sequence). The length of the CDR3 is 15 residues. For the CDR3, the DNA is TGTGCCAGCAGCCCCAAGACAGGGAACCCCGGGACCCAGTACTTC. Its translation is CASSPKTGNPGTQYF.

The rearrangement joins TRBV9 to TRBJ2-1; 11 nucleotides line up with TRBD2. The germline V gene has CDR1 SGDLS and CDR2 YYNGEE. The CDR3 covers 17 residues. Unmatched junction bases numbered 7, after V lost 1 base and J lost 4 bases. The CDR3 here is CASSVLAGGTAYNEQFF. As DNA, the CDR3 is TGTGCCAGCAGCGTACTAGCGGGGGGTACAGCTTACAATGAGCAGTTCTTC.

In its sample, this clonotype was seen a few times. The chain couples TRBV6-2 or TRBV6-3 to TRBJ2-3; D is undetermined. Germline values: CDR1 MNHEY, CDR2 SVGEGT. V was pared by 7 bases and J by 0 bases, with 17 bases between. CDR3 length equals 16 residues. CDR3 loop: CASNTRTGISTDTQYF. Here the CDR3 DNA reads TGTGCCAGCAATACACGGACCGGAATTAGCACAGATACGCAGTATTTT.

The sample holds a few counts of this clonotype. The chain combines TRBV6-5 with TRBJ2-5; 7 bases match TRBD1. This CDR3 has 15 amino acids. Germline CDR1 MNHEY, CDR2 SVGAGI. The V and J ends lost 6 bases and 4 bases, in that order; junction bases with no gene match: 11. CDR3 bases: TGTGCCAGCAGACTACGCGGACAGGCCGGAGAGACCCAGTACTTC. It is translated as CASRLRGQAGETQYF.

This clonotype was counted ten times or more. The V and J genes are TRBV6-1 and TRBJ2-4; no firm D call. There are 15 residues in the CDR3. CDR1 is MNHNS and CDR2 is SASEGT in the germline V gene. V was shortened by 3 bases and J by 7 bases, with 16 bases between the two germline ends. The CDR3 sequence: CASSERTGNANIQYF. The CDR3 DNA is TGTGCCAGCAGTGAGAGGACGGGCAATGCGAACATTCAGTACTTC.

About this clonotype: This could be a read error, since a much larger clone is one nucleotide away. J is TRBJ2-3 and V is TRBV15, with a tentative D call TRBD2 (6 bases). The CDR3 consists of 16 residues. CDR1 LNHNV and CDR2 YYDKDF come from the germline V gene (reference sequence). Here the CDR3 reads CTTSTRESSGTDTQYF. The CDR3 DNA reads TGTACCACCAGCACCAGGGAATCTAGCGGCACAGATACGCAGTATTTT. The full variable domain, rest sourced from reference TRBV15 and TRBJ2-3, is DAMVIQNPRYQVTQFGKPVTLSCSQTLNHNVMYWYQQKSSQAPKLLFHYYDKDFNNEADTPDNFQSRRPNTSFCFLDIRSPGLGDTAMYLCTTSTRESSGTDTQYFGPGTRLTVL.